The 30 T cell receptor beta chains in this list originate from one sample, sequenced in a study of blood T cell repertoires in COVID-19. Method: immunoSEQ multiplex PCR; TCRdb's copy keeps in-frame clones and lacks some. The data contain 40,000 to 55,000 clones, roughly nine tenths of them singletons. The sequencing sample was made of peripheral blood. These receptors were taken from a man aged 50 to 59 with COVID-19, enrolled during active disease.

This clone showed up just a few times. The V gene is TRBV4-1, the J gene TRBJ2-7; D gene ambiguous. With 4 bases removed from V and 3 bases from J, the gap between germline ends came to 19 bases. The CDR3 consists of 16 residues. Germline V gene lookup returns CDR1 MGHRA and CDR2 YSYEKL. CDR3 amino acids: CASSPTKHRSNYEQYF. The DNA for the CDR3 is TGCGCCAGCAGCCCGACCAAACACCGGAGCAACTACGAGCAGTACTTC.

V gene TRBV7-8 combines with J gene TRBJ1-2; 9 nucleotides agree with TRBD1. CDR1 is SGHVS and CDR2 is FQNEAQ in the germline V gene. Trimming cost V 4 bases and J 3 bases; bases outside gene matches: 12. CDR3 size: 17 residues. This CDR3 is CASSSYLSGQGDYGYTF. The CDR3 coding sequence is TGTGCCAGCAGCTCCTACCTGTCGGGACAGGGAGACTATGGCTACACCTTC.

The rearrangement uses TRBV6-6 and TRBJ1-2, with a tentative D call TRBD1 (5 bases). Germline V gene sequence: CDR1 MNHNY, CDR2 SVGAGI (reference sequence). The germline V and J ends were trimmed by 5 bases and 5 bases, with 15 bases remaining between them. There are 14 residues in the CDR3. The CDR3 DNA is TGTGCCAGCAGTCCCGGGGGGTTGGGATATGGCTACACCTTC. It specifies CASSPGGLGYGYTF.

The chain employs TRBV18 and TRBJ2-3, with D hard to call. The CDR3 has 16 residues. Germline V lookup: CDR1 KGHSH, CDR2 LQKENI. The ends were cut back, 1 base at V and 4 bases at J, with 15 bases in the middle. CDR3 sequence: CASSPLASFGADTQYF. CDR3 nucleotide sequence: TGTGCCAGCTCACCACTGGCTAGTTTTGGAGCAGATACGCAGTATTTT.

The chain uses TRBV6-1 and TRBJ1-2; 7 bases are shared with TRBD1. CDR1 is MNHNS, CDR2 SASEGT, per germline. Trimming cost V 0 bases and J 3 bases; bases outside gene matches: 7. The CDR3 contains 16 residues. The CDR3 coding sequence is TGTGCCAGCAGTGAAGCGACGACAGGGCCTTACTATGGCTACACCTTC. Its translation is CASSEATTGPYYGYTF.

This chain joins TRBV7-6 and TRBJ2-7; 7 positions match TRBD2. From germline, CDR1 is SGHVS and CDR2 FNYEAQ. V lost 1 base to trimming and J lost 7 bases; unmatched junction nucleotides: 7. The CDR3 is 14 amino acids. The CDR3 is CASSLGGRGYEQYF. The DNA for the CDR3 is TGTGCCAGCAGCTTAGGCGGGAGAGGCTATGAGCAGTACTTC.

The rearrangement uses TRBV19 and TRBJ2-3; 8 bases match TRBD2. This CDR3 comprises 14 residues. Germline-derived CDR1 and CDR2 are LNHDA and SQIVND (reference sequence). V shed 10 bases, J shed 0 bases, and the junction held 6 bases outside the gene matches. The CDR3 protein is CATKREWSTDTQYF. In nucleotides, the CDR3 is TGTGCCACGAAGCGGGAGTGGAGCACAGATACGCAGTATTTT.

The V call is TRBV5-1, the J call TRBJ1-4, with D possibly being TRBD1 (5 bases). This CDR3 region has 14 residues. V was pared by 2 bases and J by 7 bases, with 12 bases between. Germline CDR1 reads SGHRS; CDR2 reads YFSETQ. CDR3 sequence: CASSFSGSGEKLFF. CDR3 nucleotides: TGCGCCAGCAGCTTCTCAGGGTCGGGTGAAAAACTGTTTTTT.

The chain has TRBV12-3 or TRBV12-4 and TRBJ1-2; weak D call: TRBD1 (6 bases). The V end lost 6 bases, the J end lost 7 bases, and 15 bases lay between the germline ends. The CDR3 totals 13 residues. Written as DNA, the CDR3 is TGTGCCAGCAGGGAAGGACAGAAAAGTGGCTACACCTTC. It specifies CASREGQKSGYTF.

For this clone: At one of its ends the junction is not consistent with the germline gene, which may arise from a read error. V gene TRBV5-1 combines with J gene TRBJ1-3; TRBD1 aligns across 9 bases. This CDR3 has 17 amino acids. From germline, CDR1 is SGHRS and CDR2 YFSETQ. The CDR3 reads CASSLAGTGNSGNTTYF. In nucleotides, the CDR3 is TGCGCCAGCAGCTTGGCCGGGACAGGGAACTCTGGAAACACCACATATTTT.

The genes are TRBV5-4 and TRBJ2-1, with 14 bases fitting TRBD2. The V segment lost 4 bases and the J segment 10 bases; nucleotides outside the gene matches: 7. Germline loops: CDR1 SGHNT, CDR2 YYREEE (reference sequence). CDR3 length equals 15 residues. The CDR3 protein is CASSKGLAGAGEQFF. The CDR3 DNA follows: TGTGCCAGCAGCAAGGGACTAGCGGGAGCTGGGGAGCAGTTCTTC.

V is TRBV5-5 and J is TRBJ1-5; D is uncertain. The CDR3 extends over 15 amino acids. Trimming removed 4 bases from V and 5 bases from J, with 16 bases in between. Germline V lookup: CDR1 SGHKS, CDR2 YYEKEE (reference sequence). The CDR3 reads CASSPGSQTYQPQHF. CDR3 sequence (DNA): TGTGCCAGCAGCCCCGGGTCCCAGACTTATCAGCCCCAGCATTTT.

V is TRBV5-4 and J is TRBJ2-1; 8 nucleotides align to TRBD2. Germline CDR1 is SGHNT and CDR2 is YYREEE (reference sequence). With V trimmed by 2 bases and J by 10 bases, 2 bases remained unmatched. CDR3 size: 12 residues. Written as DNA, the CDR3 is TGTGCCAGCAGCTTACGGGAGGGCGAGCAGTTCTTC. This sequence encodes CASSLREGEQFF. The entire variable domain, with the rest obtained from reference TRBV5-4 and TRBJ2-1, is as follows: ETGVTQSPTHLIKTRGQQVTLRCSSQSGHNTVSWYQQALGQGPQFIFQYYREEENGRGNFPPRFSGLQFPNYSSELNVNALELDDSALYLCASSLREGEQFFGPGTRLTVL.

The genes are TRBV27 and TRBJ1-1; 7 nucleotides agree with TRBD1. Germline V gene data show CDR1 as MNHEY and CDR2 as SMNVEV (reference sequence). This CDR3 is 17 amino acids long. V lost 1 base to trimming and J lost 3 bases; unmatched junction nucleotides: 11. In nucleotides, the CDR3 is TGTGCCAGCAGTTTATTCCGCAACAGGGGTAGGGACACTGAAGCTTTCTTT. It is translated as CASSLFRNRGRDTEAFF.

Note on this clone: An end of the junction does not agree with germline; a read error may underlie this. The chain uses TRBV7-7 and TRBJ2-7; possible D gene TRBD2, 6 bases. The CDR3 is made up of 14 amino acids. The germline gives CDR1 SSHAT, CDR2 FNYEAQ (reference sequence). This CDR3 reads CASSPLANSYEQYF. The CDR3 DNA sequence: TGTGCTAGCAGCCCCCTAGCGAACTCCTACGAGCAGTACTTC.

The chain is built from TRBV5-4 and TRBJ2-2; no clear D. V shed 4 bases and J shed 2 bases, with 3 bases lying between them. The CDR3 is made up of 12 amino acids. Germline V gene sequence: CDR1 SGHNT, CDR2 YYREEE (reference sequence). This CDR3 is CASSPNTGELFF. DNA of the CDR3: TGTGCCAGCAGCCCTAACACCGGGGAGCTGTTTTTT.

The V call is TRBV21-1, the J call TRBJ2-7; TRBD2, as called in the table, went unchecked against the DNA. TRBV21-1 is noted as a pseudogene. The CDR3 extends over 15 amino acids. DNA of the CDR3: TGTGCCAGCAGCAATGACGGGAGTGAAGCCTACGAGCAGTACTTC. Translated: CASSNDGSEAYEQYF.

This chain links TRBV30 with TRBJ2-5; a weak D match, TRBD2 (5 bases). This CDR3 region has 13 residues. CDR1 is GTSNPN and CDR2 is SVGIG in the germline V gene (reference sequence). V lost 0 bases, J lost 5 bases, and 10 bases lay in between. This CDR3 reads CAWSVSGGETQYF. The CDR3 nucleotides read TGTGCCTGGAGTGTAAGCGGCGGGGAGACCCAGTACTTC.

V usage is TRBV19 and J usage is TRBJ2-7, with 9 bases aligning to TRBD1. CDR3 length: 14 residues. The V gene's germline CDR1 is LNHDA and CDR2 SQIVND (reference sequence). V gave up 8 bases and J gave up 6 bases; unmatched junction bases: 11. CDR3 in amino acids: CASRYGTGQGEQYF. Here the CDR3 DNA reads TGTGCCAGTCGCTATGGGACAGGGCAGGGCGAGCAGTACTTC. Combining the CDR3 with reference TRBV19 and TRBJ2-7 gives the whole variable domain DGGITQSPKYLFRKEGQNVTLSCEQNLNHDAMYWYRQDPGQGLRLIYYSQIVNDFQKGDIAEGYSVSREKKESFPLTVTSAQKNPTAFYLCASRYGTGQGEQYFGPGTRLTVT.

Here the CDR3 DNA reads TGCGCCAGCACCTCGACAGCAGGGTATGGCTACACCTTC. Residues: CASTSTAGYGYTF. The genes are TRBV5-1 and TRBJ1-2; D possibly corresponds to TRBD1 (5 bases). Trimming pared 6 bases from V and 5 bases from J, leaving 14 bases between. In germline, CDR1 is SGHRS, CDR2 YFSETQ. The CDR3 loop spans 13 amino acids.

CDR3 sequence: CATSDWRPNSNQPQHF. As DNA, the CDR3 is TGTGCCACCAGTGATTGGAGGCCGAATAGCAATCAGCCCCAGCATTTT. The chain links TRBV24-1 to TRBJ1-5; D remains unclear. This CDR3 has 16 amino acids. V was cut by 2 bases and J by 0 bases, with 10 bases left in between. Per germline, CDR1 KGHDR and CDR2 SFDVKD.

The J gene is TRBJ1-2, the V gene TRBV27; possibly TRBD1 for D (5 bases). Between the trimmed V and J ends, which lost 1 base and 6 bases, there was a span of 18 bases. CDR3 size: 16 residues. In germline, CDR1 is MNHEY, CDR2 SMNVEV (reference sequence). The CDR3 region is CASSLYPVPGGDGYTF. CDR3 coding DNA: TGTGCCAGCAGTTTATATCCAGTCCCGGGGGGAGATGGCTACACCTTC.

The chain joins TRBV4-3 to TRBJ2-3; 9 positions match TRBD2. The J segment lost 4 bases and the V segment lost 0 bases, leaving 8 bases of the junction unmatched. The CDR3 is made up of 17 amino acids. CDR1 is LGHNA, CDR2 YSLEER, per germline. DNA for the CDR3: TGCGCCAGCAGCCAAGAGCTAGCGGGATCTTGGGCAGATACGCAGTATTTT. It yields the protein CASSQELAGSWADTQYF.

This clone was found once. This chain connects TRBV6-5 to TRBJ1-2; D ambiguous. The length of the CDR3 is 13 residues. V was pared by 0 bases and J by 8 bases, with 10 bases between. From germline, CDR1 is MNHEY and CDR2 SVGAGI. CDR3 nucleotides: TGTGCCAGCAGTTACTCGCTACTGGTGGGCTACACCTTC. Translation: CASSYSLLVGYTF.

The chain couples TRBV19 to TRBJ2-5; 7 nucleotides match TRBD2. This CDR3 has 15 residues. V shed 7 bases, J shed 0 bases, and the junction held 8 bases outside the gene matches. Germline-derived CDR1 and CDR2 are LNHDA and SQIVND (reference sequence). The CDR3 nucleotides read TGTGCCAGTATCACCCCCGGGGGGTACCAAGAGACCCAGTACTTC. Protein product: CASITPGGYQETQYF.

V and J are TRBV7-9 and TRBJ1-3; the D gene is possibly TRBD1 (6 bases). Germline lookup yields CDR1 SEHNR and CDR2 FQNEAQ (reference sequence). V was pared by 3 bases and J by 0 bases, with 9 bases between. There are 15 residues in the CDR3. The CDR3 spells CASSLGQPSGNTIYF. The CDR3 nucleotides read TGTGCCAGCAGCTTGGGACAACCCTCTGGAAACACCATATATTTT.

The genes are TRBV4-3 and TRBJ1-2, with D unresolved. This CDR3 is built from 16 residues. Germline CDR1 and CDR2: LGHNA and YSLEER. V lost 1 base to trimming and J lost 0 bases, with 12 bases between them. CDR3 coding DNA: TGCGCCAGCAGCCAAGTTTCCGGGATGACTAACTATGGCTACACCTTC. Translation gives CASSQVSGMTNYGYTF.

The chain joins TRBV25-1 to TRBJ2-1; TRBD2 matches at 8 bases. Unmatched junction bases numbered 5, after V lost 1 base and J lost 3 bases. The length of the CDR3 is 16 residues. In germline, CDR1 is MGHDK, CDR2 SYGVNS. The CDR3 region has the DNA TGTGCCAGCAGTGAATGGGCGGGAGGTGACTACAATGAGCAGTTCTTC. This encodes CASSEWAGGDYNEQFF.

V usage is TRBV19 and J usage is TRBJ1-4; 7 nucleotides line up with TRBD1. V lost 7 bases and J lost 7; bases outside the gene matches: 9. This CDR3 is 14 amino acids long. Germline V CDR1 and CDR2: LNHDA, SQIVND (reference sequence). CDR3 sequence: CASTDRVAGEKLFF. DNA for the CDR3: TGTGCCAGTACCGACAGGGTCGCGGGTGAAAAACTGTTTTTT.

V is TRBV5-1 and J is TRBJ1-2, with 9 bases lining up with TRBD1. The V segment lost 0 bases and the J segment 4 bases; nucleotides outside the gene matches: 7. CDR3 size: 16 residues. Germline CDR1 reads SGHRS; CDR2 reads YFSETQ. Here the CDR3 reads CASSLAPDRGLYGYTF. DNA of the CDR3: TGCGCCAGCAGCTTGGCCCCGGACAGGGGACTCTATGGCTACACCTTC.